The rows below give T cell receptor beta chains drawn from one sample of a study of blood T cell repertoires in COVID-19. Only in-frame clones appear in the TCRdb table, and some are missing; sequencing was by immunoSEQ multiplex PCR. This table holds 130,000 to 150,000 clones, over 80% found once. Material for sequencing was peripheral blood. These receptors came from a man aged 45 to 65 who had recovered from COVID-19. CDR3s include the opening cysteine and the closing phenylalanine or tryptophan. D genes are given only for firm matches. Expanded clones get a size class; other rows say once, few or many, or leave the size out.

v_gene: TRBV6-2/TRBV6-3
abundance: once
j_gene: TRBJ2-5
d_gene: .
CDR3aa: CASSYGWRETQYF
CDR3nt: TGTGCCAGCAGTTACGGCTGGCGGGAGACCCAGTACTTC

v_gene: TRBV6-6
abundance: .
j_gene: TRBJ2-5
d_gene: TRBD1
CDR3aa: CASRLNGQGETQYF
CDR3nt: TGTGCCAGCAGGCTGAATGGACAGGGAGAGACCCAGTACTTC

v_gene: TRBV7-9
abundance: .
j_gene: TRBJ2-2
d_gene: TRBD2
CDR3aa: CASSLALSGGNTGELFF
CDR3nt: TGTGCCAGCAGCTTAGCCCTTAGCGGGGGGAACACCGGGGAGCTGTTTTTT

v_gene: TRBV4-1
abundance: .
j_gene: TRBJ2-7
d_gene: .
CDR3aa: CASSQVPGTRFDEQYF
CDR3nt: TGCGCCAGCAGCCAAGTTCCGGGGACACGTTTCGACGAGCAGTACTTC

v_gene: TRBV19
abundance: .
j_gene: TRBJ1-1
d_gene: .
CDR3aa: CASSTLLNTEAFF
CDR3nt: TGTGCCAGTAGTACTCTTCTGAACACTGAAGCTTTCTTT

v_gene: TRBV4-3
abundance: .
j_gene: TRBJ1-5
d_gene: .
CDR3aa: CASSQVGPGGGGQPQHF
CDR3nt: TGCGCCAGCAGCCAAGTCGGCCCAGGTGGGGGGGGTCAGCCCCAGCATTTT

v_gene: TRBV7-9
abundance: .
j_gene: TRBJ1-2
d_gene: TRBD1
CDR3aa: CASSLGRGLNYGYTF
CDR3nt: TGTGCCAGCAGCTTAGGCAGGGGGTTGAACTATGGCTACACCTTC

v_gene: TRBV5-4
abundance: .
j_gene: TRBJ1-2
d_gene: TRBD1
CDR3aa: CASSSPGGDRGINYGYTF
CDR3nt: TGTGCCAGCAGCTCCCCGGGGGGCGACAGGGGGATTAACTATGGCTACACCTTC

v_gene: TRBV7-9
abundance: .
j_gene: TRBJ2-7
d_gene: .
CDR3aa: CASSLRDTYSYEQYF
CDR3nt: TGTGCCAGCAGCCTACGGGACACTTACTCCTACGAGCAGTACTTC

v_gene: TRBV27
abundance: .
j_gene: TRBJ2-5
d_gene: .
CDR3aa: CASSPRQQETQYF
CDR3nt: TGTGCCAGCAGTCCCCGACAGCAAGAGACCCAGTACTTC

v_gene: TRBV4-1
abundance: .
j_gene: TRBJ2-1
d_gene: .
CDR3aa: CASSQDGSRSSYNEQFF
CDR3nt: TGCGCCAGCAGCCAAGATGGGAGCAGAAGCTCCTACAATGAGCAGTTCTTC

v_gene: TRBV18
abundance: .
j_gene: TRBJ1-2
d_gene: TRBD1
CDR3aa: CASSPRGQGYGYTF
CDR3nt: TGTGCCAGCTCACCACGGGGACAGGGCTATGGCTACACCTTC

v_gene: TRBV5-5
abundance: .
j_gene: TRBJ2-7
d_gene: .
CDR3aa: CASSTPAGTYEQYF
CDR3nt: TGTGCCAGCAGCACGCCGGCAGGAACCTACGAGCAGTACTTC

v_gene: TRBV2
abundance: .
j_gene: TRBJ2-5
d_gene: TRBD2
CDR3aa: CASSEEVAGPPGRTQYF
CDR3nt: TGTGCCAGCAGTGAAGAGGTAGCGGGACCCCCCGGCCGGACCCAGTACTTC

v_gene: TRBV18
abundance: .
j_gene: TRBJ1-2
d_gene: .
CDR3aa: CASSPDTNYGYTF
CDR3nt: TGTGCCAGCTCACCAGACACCAACTATGGCTACACCTTC

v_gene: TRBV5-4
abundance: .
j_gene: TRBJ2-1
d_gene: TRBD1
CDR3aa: CASSPGTGRSYNEQFF
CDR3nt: TGTGCCAGCAGCCCCGGGACAGGACGTTCCTACAATGAGCAGTTCTTC

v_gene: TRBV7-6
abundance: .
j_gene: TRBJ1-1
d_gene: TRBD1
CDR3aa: CASSLVYTTGDGRMNTEAFF
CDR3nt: TGTGCCAGCAGCTTAGTCTATACGACAGGGGATGGTCGTATGAACACTGAAGCTTTCTTT

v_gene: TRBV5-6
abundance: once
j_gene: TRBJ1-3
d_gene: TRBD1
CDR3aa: CASSLYRDRGQISGNTIYF
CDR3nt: TGTGCCAGCAGCTTGTACCGGGACAGGGGGCAAATCTCTGGAAACACCATATATTTT

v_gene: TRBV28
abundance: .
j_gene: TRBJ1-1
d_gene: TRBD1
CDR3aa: CASSRQGAGDTEAFF
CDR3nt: TGTGCCAGCAGTCGACAGGGGGCGGGAGATACTGAAGCTTTCTTT

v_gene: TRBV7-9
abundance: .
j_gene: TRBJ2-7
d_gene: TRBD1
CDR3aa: CASSATGGIFYEQYF
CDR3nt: TGTGCCAGCAGCGCGACAGGGGGAATCTTTTACGAGCAGTACTTC

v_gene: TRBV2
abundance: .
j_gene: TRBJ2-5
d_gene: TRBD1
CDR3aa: CASRRGQGAAETQYF
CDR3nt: TGTGCCAGCAGGAGGGGACAGGGGGCAGCGGAGACCCAGTACTTC

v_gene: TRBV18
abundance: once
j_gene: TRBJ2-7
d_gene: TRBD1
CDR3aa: CASSPTGTDLNEQYF
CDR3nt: TGTGCCAGCTCACCAACCGGGACAGACCTTAACGAGCAGTACTTC

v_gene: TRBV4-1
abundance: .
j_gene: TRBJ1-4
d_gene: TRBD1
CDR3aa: CASSQVVGRGHEKLFF
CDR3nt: TGCGCCAGCAGCCAAGTGGTGGGCAGGGGGCATGAAAAACTGTTTTTT

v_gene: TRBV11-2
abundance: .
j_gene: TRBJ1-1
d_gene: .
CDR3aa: CASSPTVVRTEAFF
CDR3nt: TGTGCCAGCAGCCCGACAGTTGTGAGGACTGAAGCTTTCTTT

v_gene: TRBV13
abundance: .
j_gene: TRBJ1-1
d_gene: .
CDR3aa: CASSLGGAGQAFF
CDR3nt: TGTGCCAGCAGCTTAGGTGGCGCGGGTCAAGCTTTCTTT

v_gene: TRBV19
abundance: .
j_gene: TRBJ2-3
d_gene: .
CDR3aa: CASRHTRSLGTDTQYF
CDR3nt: TGTGCCAGTAGGCACACTAGAAGCCTGGGCACAGATACGCAGTATTTT

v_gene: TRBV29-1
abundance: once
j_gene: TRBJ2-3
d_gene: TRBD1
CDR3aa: CSARTGGTDTQYF
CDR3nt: TGCAGCGCGCGGACAGGGGGCACAGATACGCAGTATTTT